A single sample gave rise to the 2 T cell receptor beta chains below, sequenced in a study of CD8+CD57+ T cells in acquired aplastic anemia. Genomic DNA acted as the template from which TCR beta VDJ combination and CDR3 sequence profiling were carried out. From the reads, TCRdb called clonotypes with MiXCR, one entry per CDR3 protein. The sample shows about 190,000 distinct CDR3 sequences, roughly half of them seen only once. The material sequenced was sorted CD4+, CD8+, or CD8+CD57+ T cells (not recorded which) from PBMCs. The receptors come from a human donor in good health, serving as a control.

The chain combines TRBV2 with TRBJ1-6; D remains ambiguous. This CDR3 comprises 15 residues. The germline gives CDR1 SNHLY, CDR2 FYNNEI. V was trimmed by 8 bases and J by 8 bases, leaving 19 bases between them. The CDR3 DNA reads as TGTGCCAGCTCACTACTCAGGCGTAATGATTCACCCCTCCACTTT. As protein: CASSLLRRNDSPLHF.

A remark on this clonotype: This may come from a read error, since a much larger clone is one base off. This rearrangement joins TRBV24-1 to TRBJ2-7; D ambiguous. Germline loops: CDR1 KGHDR, CDR2 SFDVKD. This CDR3 has 14 residues. V was pared by 6 bases and J by 2 bases, with 13 bases between. The CDR3 sequence is CATSLLEQAYEQYF. DNA for the CDR3: TGTGCCACCAGTTTACTGGAGCAGGCCTACGAGCAGTACTTC.